Sequencing of this T cell receptor (beta chain) was carried out in a study of technical replicates of blood from a few donors. This CDR3 is 12 amino acids long. V lost 0 bases, J lost 7 bases, and 5 bases lay in between. The germline V gene has CDR1 MGHDK and CDR2 SYGVNS. Assay used: immunoSEQ multiplex PCR; TCRdb lists only in-frame clones, some missing. The sample yields approximately 94,000 clones, 95% to 97% seen once. The material sequenced was T cells isolated from PBMCs. V usage is TRBV25-1 and J usage is TRBJ2-3, with D unclear. The receptor's source is a human donor in good health. CDR3 protein: CASSEYIHTQYF. In DNA form, the CDR3 reads TGTGCCAGCAGTGAATATATCCATACGCAGTATTTT. Variable domain in full (rest from reference TRBV25-1 and TRBJ2-3): EADIYQTPRYLVIGTGKKITLECSQTMGHDKMYWYQQDPGMELHLIHYSYGVNSTEKGDLSSESTVSRIRTEHFPLTLESARPSHTSQYLCASSEYIHTQYFGPGTRLTVL.